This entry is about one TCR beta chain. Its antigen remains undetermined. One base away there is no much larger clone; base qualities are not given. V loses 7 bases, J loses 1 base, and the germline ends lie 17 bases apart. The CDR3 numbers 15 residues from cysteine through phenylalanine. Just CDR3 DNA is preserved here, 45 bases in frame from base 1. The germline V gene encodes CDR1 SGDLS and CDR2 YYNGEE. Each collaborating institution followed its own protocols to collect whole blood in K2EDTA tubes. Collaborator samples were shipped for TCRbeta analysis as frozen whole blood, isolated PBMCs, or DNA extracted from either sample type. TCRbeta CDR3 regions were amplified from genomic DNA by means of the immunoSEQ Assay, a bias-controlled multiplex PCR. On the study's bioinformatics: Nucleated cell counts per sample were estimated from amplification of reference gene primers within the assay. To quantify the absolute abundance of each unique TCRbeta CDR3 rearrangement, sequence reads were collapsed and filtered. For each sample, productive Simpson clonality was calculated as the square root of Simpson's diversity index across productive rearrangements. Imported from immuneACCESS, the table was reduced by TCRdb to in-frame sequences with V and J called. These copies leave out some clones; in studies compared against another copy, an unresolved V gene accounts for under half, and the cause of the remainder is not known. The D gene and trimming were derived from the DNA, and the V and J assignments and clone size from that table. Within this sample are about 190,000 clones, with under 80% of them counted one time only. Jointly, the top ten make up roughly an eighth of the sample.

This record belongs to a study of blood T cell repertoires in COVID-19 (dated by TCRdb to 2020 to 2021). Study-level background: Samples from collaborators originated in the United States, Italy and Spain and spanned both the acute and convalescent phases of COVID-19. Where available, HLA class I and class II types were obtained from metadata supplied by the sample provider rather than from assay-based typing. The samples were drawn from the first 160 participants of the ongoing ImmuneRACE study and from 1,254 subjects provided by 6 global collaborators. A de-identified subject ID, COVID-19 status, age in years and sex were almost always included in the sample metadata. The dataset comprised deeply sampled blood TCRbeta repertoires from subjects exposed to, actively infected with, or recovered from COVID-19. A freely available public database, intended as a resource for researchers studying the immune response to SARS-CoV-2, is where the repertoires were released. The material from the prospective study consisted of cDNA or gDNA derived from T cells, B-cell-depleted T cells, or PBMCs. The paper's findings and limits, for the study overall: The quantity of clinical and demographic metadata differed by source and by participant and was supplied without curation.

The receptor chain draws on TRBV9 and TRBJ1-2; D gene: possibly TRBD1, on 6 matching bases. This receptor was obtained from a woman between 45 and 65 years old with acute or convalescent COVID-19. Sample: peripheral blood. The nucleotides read TGTGCCAGCCGACGCTCATTGGACAGTAACTATGGCTACACCTTC. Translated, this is CASRRSLDSNYGYTF.